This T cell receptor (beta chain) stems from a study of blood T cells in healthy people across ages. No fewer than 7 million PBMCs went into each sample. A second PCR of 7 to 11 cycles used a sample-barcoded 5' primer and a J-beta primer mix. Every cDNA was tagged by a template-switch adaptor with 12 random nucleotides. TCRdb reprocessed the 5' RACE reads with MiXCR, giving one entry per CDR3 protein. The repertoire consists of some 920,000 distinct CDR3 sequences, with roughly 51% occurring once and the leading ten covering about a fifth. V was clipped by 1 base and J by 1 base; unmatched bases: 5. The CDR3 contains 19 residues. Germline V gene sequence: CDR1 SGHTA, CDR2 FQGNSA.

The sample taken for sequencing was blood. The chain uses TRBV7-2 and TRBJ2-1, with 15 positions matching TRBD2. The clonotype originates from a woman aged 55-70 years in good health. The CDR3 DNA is TGTGCCAGCAGCTTAGGTGGACTAGCGGGAGGGAGGTCCTACAATGAGCAGTTCTTC. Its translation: CASSLGGLAGGRSYNEQFF.